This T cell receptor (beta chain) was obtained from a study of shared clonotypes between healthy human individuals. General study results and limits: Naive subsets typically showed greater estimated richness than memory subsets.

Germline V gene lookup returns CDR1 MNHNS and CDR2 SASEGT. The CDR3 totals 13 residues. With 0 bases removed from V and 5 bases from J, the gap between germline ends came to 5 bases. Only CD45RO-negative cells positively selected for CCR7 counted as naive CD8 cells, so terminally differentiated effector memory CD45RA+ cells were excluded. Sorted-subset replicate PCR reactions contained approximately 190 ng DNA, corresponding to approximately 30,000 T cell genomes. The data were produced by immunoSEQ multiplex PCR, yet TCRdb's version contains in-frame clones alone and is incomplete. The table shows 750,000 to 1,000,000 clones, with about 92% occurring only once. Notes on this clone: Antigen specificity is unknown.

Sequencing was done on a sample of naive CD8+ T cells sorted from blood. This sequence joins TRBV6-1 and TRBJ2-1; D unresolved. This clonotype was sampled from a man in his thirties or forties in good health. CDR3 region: CASSEAPHNEQFF. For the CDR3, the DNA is TGTGCCAGCAGTGAAGCGCCTCACAATGAGCAGTTCTTC.